A single sample gave rise to the 25 T cell receptor beta chains below, sequenced in a study of human T cells and chemical hapten exposure (dated by TCRdb to about 2021). The library came from RACE. The instrument given in TCRdb is NextSeq 500. In TCRdb, the public reads were trimmed at Q25 with fastp and aligned with MiXCR, with productive beta chains retained. All rows with the same CDR3 protein become a single entry with the most common DNA and genes. The sample table contains approximately 91,000 distinct CDR3 sequences; only one count was recorded for 11% of them. The ten largest clonotypes hold roughly 1.5% of the sample. The time point label, as the study defines it: patch test 2, 6 weeks after DPC sensitization. In light of the paper, this sample's treatment or condition label describes: therapeutic diphenylcyclopropenone sensitization with weekly scalp DPC. This specimen consisted of whole blood, obtained in connection with sensitization to the hapten diphenylcyclopropenone (DPC). All receptors come from a man between 18 and 35 years old with alopecia areata. Some clones in this sample may be carry-over from other donors' samples.

As concerns this clonotype: Germline and junction disagree at one end, which may indicate a read error. The V and J genes are TRBV9 and TRBJ1-2; D gene ambiguous. This CDR3 spans 16 amino acids. CDR1 SGDLS and CDR2 YYNGEE come from the germline V gene. This chain's CDR3 is CDSSRSTARSAYGYTF. CDR3 coding DNA: TGTGACAGCAGCCGATCCACAGCCAGGTCGGCCTATGGCTACACCTTC. The full variable domain, in which reference TRBV9 and TRBJ1-2 provide the parts outside the CDR3, is DSGVTQTPKHLITATGQRVTLRCSPRSGDLSVYWYQQSLDQGLQFLIQYYNGEERAKGNILERFSAQQFPDLHSELNLSSLELGDSALYFCDSSRSTARSAYGYTFGSGTRLTVV.

The genes are TRBV6-2 or TRBV6-3 and TRBJ2-3; weak D call: TRBD2 (5 bases). Germline CDR1 is MNHEY and CDR2 is SVGEGT. Trimming removed 4 bases from V and 2 bases from J, with 16 bases in between. The CDR3 has 16 amino acids. The CDR3 loop is CASSLALGPDTDTQYF. The CDR3 region has the DNA TGTGCCAGCAGTTTGGCACTAGGACCCGACACAGATACGCAGTATTTT.

The chain couples TRBV27 to TRBJ1-1, with D tentatively TRBD1 (6 bases). This CDR3 is built from 14 residues. V dropped 3 bases and J dropped 4 bases, with 12 bases sitting between them. Germline lookup yields CDR1 MNHEY and CDR2 SMNVEV (reference sequence). The CDR3 DNA is TGTGCCAGCAGTTTGAACAGGGCGACCACTGAAGCTTTCTTT. The encoded protein is CASSLNRATTEAFF.

The chain employs TRBV6-5 and TRBJ2-7; TRBD2 agrees at 7 bases. CDR1 is MNHEY and CDR2 is SVGAGI in the germline V gene. Unmatched junction bases numbered 13, after V lost 5 bases and J lost 6 bases. This CDR3 comprises 15 residues. The CDR3 sequence is CASSPILGGDGEQYV. In DNA, the CDR3 is TGTGCCAGCAGTCCGATACTGGGGGGGGATGGCGAGCAGTACGTC.

This clonotype came up a few times. The J gene is TRBJ1-2, the V gene TRBV7-8, with D tentatively TRBD1 (5 bases). CDR3 length: 15 residues. With 3 bases removed from V and 4 bases from J, the gap between germline ends came to 15 bases. Germline lookup yields CDR1 SGHVS and CDR2 FQNEAQ. CDR3: CASSFRDDSIYGYTF. CDR3 DNA sequence: TGTGCCAGCAGCTTTCGGGACGACAGTATCTATGGCTACACCTTC.

This clonotype has ten or more counts. The chain combines TRBV11-2 with TRBJ2-1; no clear D. The length of the CDR3 is 12 residues. Germline V lookup: CDR1 SGHAT, CDR2 FQNNGV. Trimming cost V 2 bases and J 9 bases, with 8 bases left between them. DNA for the CDR3: TGTGCCAGCAGCTTATCCCGACTTGAGCAGTTCTTC. Encoded protein: CASSLSRLEQFF.

This clonotype was observed a handful of times. V gene TRBV7-2 combines with J gene TRBJ1-6; D uncertain. The CDR3 is 16 amino acids. The V end lost 2 bases, the J end lost 0 bases, and 8 bases lay between the germline ends. CDR1 and CDR2 (germline): SGHTA, FQGNSA. In DNA form, the CDR3 reads TGTGCCAGCAGCTTACGACAAGTCTCCTATAATTCACCCCTCCACTTT. Amino acids: CASSLRQVSYNSPLHF.

This clonotype was observed a few times. CDR3 sequence reads: CASSPFGQAEPYGYTF. The CDR3 coding sequence is TGTGCCAGCTCACCATTCGGACAGGCTGAACCCTATGGCTACACCTTC. This rearrangement joins TRBV18 to TRBJ1-2; 7 bases line up with TRBD1. Per the germline V gene, CDR1 is KGHSH and CDR2 is LQKENI. The J segment lost 4 bases and the V segment lost 2 bases, leaving 10 bases of the junction unmatched. This CDR3 region has 16 residues.

This clonotype occurred once. The chain employs TRBV4-2 and TRBJ2-1; D assignment may be TRBD1 or TRBD2 (5 bases each). The germline V and J ends were trimmed by 5 bases and 7 bases, with 18 bases remaining between them. This CDR3 comprises 15 residues. Germline CDR1 LGHNA, CDR2 YNFKEQ. In nucleotides, the CDR3 is TGTGCCAGCAGCTCCGGGACCGAGGGTTTGAATGAGCAGTTCTTC. It is translated as CASSSGTEGLNEQFF.

J is TRBJ1-2 and V is TRBV7-2; D uncertain. V was cut by 5 bases and J by 2 bases, with 9 bases left in between. The CDR3 sequence is 13 residues long. The germline V gene encodes CDR1 SGHTA and CDR2 FQGNSA. CDR3 bases: TGTGCCAGCAGCGTGGACGGAAACTATGGCTACACCTTC. It translates to CASSVDGNYGYTF.

This clonotype was counted between two and nine times. This chain joins TRBV18 and TRBJ2-4, with 7 nucleotides matching TRBD1. V dropped 3 bases and J dropped 10; count of bases not matched to a gene: 12. The CDR3 runs to 15 residues. Per germline, CDR1 KGHSH and CDR2 LQKENI. CDR3 in DNA: TGTGCCAGCTCACCTCCCGCCCGGACAGGCCGAATTCAGTACTTC. Protein product: CASSPPARTGRIQYF.

This clonotype was seen a handful of times. The gene calls are TRBV7-2 and TRBJ1-2; 8 bases align to TRBD1. Germline V CDR1 and CDR2: SGHTA, FQGNSA. The CDR3 consists of 13 residues. V shed 5 bases, J shed 5 bases, and the junction held 4 bases outside the gene matches. CDR3 in DNA: TGTGCCAGCAGCATGGGACAGGAGTATGGCTACACCTTC. Its translation is CASSMGQEYGYTF.

This chain uses TRBV6-2 or TRBV6-3 with TRBJ2-1; 8 positions match TRBD2. Germline lookup yields CDR1 MNHEY and CDR2 SVGEGT. CDR3 size: 14 residues. Trimming cost V 11 bases and J 8 bases; bases outside gene matches: 14. Here the CDR3 reads CAGKAGTRPDEQFF. CDR3 nucleotide sequence: TGTGCCGGCAAAGCTGGGACTAGGCCGGATGAGCAGTTCTTC.

The chain employs TRBV4-1 and TRBJ2-7; no reliable D call. CDR1 is MGHRA and CDR2 is YSYEKL in the germline V gene. Trimming left V 1 base short and J 2 bases short, with 9 bases between. This CDR3 has 14 residues. CDR3 sequence (DNA): TGCGCCAGCAGCCAAGTAATCAGTACCTACGAGCAGTACTTC. Its translation: CASSQVISTYEQYF.

A remark on this clonotype: A single base separates this from a much larger clone, so it may be a read error. The V and J genes are TRBV18 and TRBJ1-1; D ambiguous. This CDR3 comprises 14 residues. From germline, CDR1 is KGHSH and CDR2 LQKENI. The CDR3 here is CVSSPQKLVGEAFF. The CDR3 nucleotides read TGTGTCAGCTCACCCCAAAAACTAGTCGGTGAAGCTTTCTTT.

This rearrangement joins TRBV12-3 or TRBV12-4 to TRBJ2-7, with D unclear. The V and J ends lost 0 bases and 3 bases respectively, with 12 bases between them. The CDR3 consists of 15 residues. The chain's CDR3 is CASSLARQKYYEQYF. In DNA form, the CDR3 reads TGTGCCAGCAGTTTAGCGCGGCAGAAGTACTACGAGCAGTACTTC.

V usage is TRBV20-1 and J usage is TRBJ2-3; TRBD2 agrees at 9 bases. In germline, CDR1 is DFQATT, CDR2 SNEGSKA (reference sequence). The CDR3 loop spans 15 amino acids. V lost 0 bases and J lost 2; bases outside the gene matches: 3. CDR3 loop: CSARDGGGATDTQYF. The CDR3 DNA follows: TGCAGTGCTAGAGATGGCGGGGGGGCCACAGATACGCAGTATTTT.

This clonotype came up a few times. The rearrangement uses TRBV28 and TRBJ1-2, with D hard to call. V lost 4 bases and J lost 3, with 3 bases in between. CDR3 size: 11 residues. The germline V gene has CDR1 MDHEN and CDR2 SYDVKM. CDR3 coding DNA: TGTGCCAGCAGTTCCTACTATGGCTACACCTTC. Protein sequence: CASSSYYGYTF.

This clonotype has ten or more counts. CDR3 nucleotide sequence: TGTGCCAGCAGCTTAGAAGGTGCGCGGGGGAAACTGTTTTTT. Protein: CASSLEGARGKLFF. V and J are TRBV7-9 and TRBJ1-4; tentatively, D is TRBD1 (5 bases). CDR1 is SEHNR and CDR2 is FQNEAQ in the germline V gene (reference sequence). The CDR3 is made up of 14 amino acids. V was pared by 1 base and J by 11 bases, with 14 bases between. The full variable domain, in which reference TRBV7-9 and TRBJ1-4 provide the parts outside the CDR3, is DTGVSQNPRHKITKRGQNVTFRCDPISEHNRLYWYRQTLGQGPEFLTYFQNEAQLEKSRLLSDRFSAERPKGSFSTLEIQRTEQGDSAMYLCASSLEGARGKLFFGSGTQLSVL.

This clonotype was seen only a few times. The chain combines TRBV13 with TRBJ2-5; perhaps TRBD2 as D (5 bases). Per germline, CDR1 PRHDT and CDR2 FYEKMQ (reference sequence). V was shortened by 4 bases and J by 5 bases, with 14 bases between the two germline ends. This CDR3 contains 14 residues. The CDR3 bases are TGTGCCAGCAGCTCCACTAGGACGCTTGAGACCCAGTACTTC. Its translation is CASSSTRTLETQYF.

This clonotype was picked up a small number of times. V gene TRBV5-5 combines with J gene TRBJ1-2; D is undetermined. Looked up from germline, CDR1 is SGHKS and CDR2 is YYEKEE (reference sequence). The CDR3 has 14 residues. Trimming shortened V by 0 bases and J by 8 bases, and 14 bases separated the two germline ends. CDR3 in amino acids: CASSLVRGKGGYTF. In nucleotides, the CDR3 is TGTGCCAGCAGCTTGGTTCGCGGAAAAGGGGGCTACACCTTC.

This clonotype was detected a few times. CDR3 nucleotide sequence: TGCAGCGTTACCTCTTCGGAGGGGGCAAAGAAGCAGTACGTC. Its translation is CSVTSSEGAKKQYV. The chain carries TRBV29-1 and TRBJ2-7; perhaps TRBD1 as D (7 bases). This CDR3 has 14 amino acids. The germline gives CDR1 SQVTM, CDR2 ANQGSEA. V lost 5 bases to trimming and J lost 8 bases, with 22 bases between them.

The chain is built from TRBV4-1 and TRBJ1-2; D is undetermined. V was shortened by 3 bases and J by 4 bases, with 12 bases between the two germline ends. CDR1 MGHRA and CDR2 YSYEKL come from the germline V gene. The CDR3 length is 14 residues. The CDR3 loop is CASSQPDPSYGYTF. CDR3 in DNA: TGCGCCAGCAGCCAGCCAGATCCCTCCTATGGCTACACCTTC.

This clonotype occurred a few times. The rearrangement links TRBV4-1 to TRBJ1-1, with D uncertain. This CDR3 has 21 amino acids. Germline lookup yields CDR1 MGHRA and CDR2 YSYEKL. Trimming shortened V by 1 base and J by 0 bases, and 27 bases separated the two germline ends. The CDR3, as DNA: TGCGCCAGCAGCCAAGTATGGTCCAAACCCCGGTTCACCCCCCTGAACACTGAAGCTTTCTTT. It translates to CASSQVWSKPRFTPLNTEAFF.

The rearrangement links TRBV7-9 to TRBJ1-1, with D maybe TRBD1 (6 bases). Between the trimmed V and J ends, which lost 5 bases and 1 base, there was a span of 11 bases. The CDR3 runs to 14 residues. Germline lookup yields CDR1 SEHNR and CDR2 FQNEAQ (reference sequence). As DNA, the CDR3 is TGTGCCAGCAGCCCGACGGACAGGAACACTGAAGCTTTCTTT. Protein sequence: CASSPTDRNTEAFF.